This T cell receptor beta chain was identified during a study of shared clonotypes between healthy human individuals. Details on this clone: The antigen remains unidentified.

Original processing notes: Filtering differed because ImmunoSEQ produced junction-only sequences that carried no quality scores. Here immunoSEQ multiplex PCR was the method, and the copy in TCRdb shows in-frame clones only, minus some. V and J calls and clone size are those listed in that table; D and trimming were worked out from the DNA. The sample carries millions of clones, about 94% recorded once. Findings and limits, study-wide: Memory subsets generally showed smaller estimated richness than naive subsets did.

As defined, naive CD8 cells were CD45RO-negative and positively selected for CCR7, with terminally differentiated effector memory CD45RA+ cells excluded. Per the germline V gene, CDR1 is MNHEY and CDR2 is SMNVEV (reference sequence). This CDR3 contains 14 residues. The germline V and J ends were trimmed by 3 bases and 4 bases, with 10 bases remaining between them. The sequenced material came from naive CD8+ T cells sorted from blood. V and J are TRBV27 and TRBJ1-5; no definite D call. The sequence came from a man younger than 35 in good health. The CDR3 protein is CASSFGQLNQPQHF. The CDR3 nucleotides are TGTGCCAGCAGTTTTGGTCAGTTAAATCAGCCCCAGCATTTT.